One sample yielded the 3 T cell receptor beta chains listed below, sequenced in a study of T cell changes during pregnancy in multiple sclerosis. Profiled with immunoSEQ multiplex PCR; TCRdb holds only in-frame clones, not every one. The sample records 30,000 to 35,000 clones, approximately 91% being singletons. This specimen consisted of CD8+ T cells from peripheral blood mononuclear cells, obtained before pregnancy. The receptors originated from a female donor with multiple sclerosis, enrolled in a pregnancy study.

A single count supports this clone. The chain couples TRBV19 to TRBJ2-1; possibly TRBD2 for D (6 bases). The V gene lost 7 bases and the J gene lost 3 bases, with 28 bases spanning the gap. The CDR3 runs to 19 residues. Germline V gene sequence: CDR1 LNHDA, CDR2 SQIVND (reference sequence). The DNA of the CDR3 is TGTGCCAGTAAGGATAACGGGGGTCCACCAACCCCAAACTACAATGAGCAGTTCTTC. It yields the protein CASKDNGGPPTPNYNEQFF.

The chain joins TRBV10-1 to TRBJ2-7; 13 positions agree with TRBD2. Germline CDR1 WNHNN, CDR2 SYGVQD (reference sequence). V lost 0 bases, J lost 4 bases, and 0 bases stayed unmatched. The CDR3 runs 15 residues. Here the CDR3 DNA reads TGCGCCAGCAGTGAGTCGACTAGCGGGGGGTACGAGCAGTACTTC. It yields the protein CASSESTSGGYEQYF.

The V gene is TRBV6-6, the J gene TRBJ2-2; D gene uncertain. The CDR3 covers 12 residues. Trimming cost V 4 bases and J 5 bases, with 5 bases left between them. From germline, CDR1 is MNHNY and CDR2 SVGAGI (reference sequence). The CDR3, as DNA: TGTGCCAGCAGTTCCCAAACCGGGGAGCTGTTTTTT. Amino acids: CASSSQTGELFF.